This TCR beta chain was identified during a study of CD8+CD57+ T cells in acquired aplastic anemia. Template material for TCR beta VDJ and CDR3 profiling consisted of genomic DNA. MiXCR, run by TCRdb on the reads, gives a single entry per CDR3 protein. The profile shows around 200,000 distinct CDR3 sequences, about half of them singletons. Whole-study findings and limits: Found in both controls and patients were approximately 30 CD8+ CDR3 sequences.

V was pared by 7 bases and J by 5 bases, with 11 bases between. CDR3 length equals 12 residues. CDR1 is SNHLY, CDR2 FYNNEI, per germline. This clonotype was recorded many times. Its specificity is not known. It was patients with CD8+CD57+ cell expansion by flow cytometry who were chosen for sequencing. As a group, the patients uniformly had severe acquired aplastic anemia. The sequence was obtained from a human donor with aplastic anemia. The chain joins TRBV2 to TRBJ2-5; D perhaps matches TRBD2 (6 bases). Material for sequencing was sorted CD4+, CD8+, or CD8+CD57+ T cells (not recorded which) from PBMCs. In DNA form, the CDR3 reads TGTGCCAGCACTCCTCGGGGGGAGACCCAGTACTTC. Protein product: CASTPRGETQYF.